The entry that follows covers one T cell receptor beta chain sequence. Losses at the gene ends were 5 bases for V and 0 bases for J; bases not matched to a gene: 6. The CDR3 extends over 16 amino acids. Germline CDR1 reads SGHAT; CDR2 reads FQDESV (reference sequence). This entry comes from a study of identical twins. TCRdb re-called the 5' RACE reads with MiXCR, one entry per CDR3 protein. The table includes some 500,000 distinct CDR3 sequences, 13% to 15% detected once. This sample was also put to use in a study of yellow fever vaccine responses in identical twins.

This TCR was recovered from a young woman in good health. V gene TRBV11-1 combines with J gene TRBJ2-2, with 7 bases fitting TRBD1. The sample taken for sequencing was CD4+ T cells sorted from blood. As DNA, the CDR3 is TGTGCCAGCAGCACAGACAGGGAGTCGAACACCGGGGAGCTGTTTTTT. The encoded protein is CASSTDRESNTGELFF.